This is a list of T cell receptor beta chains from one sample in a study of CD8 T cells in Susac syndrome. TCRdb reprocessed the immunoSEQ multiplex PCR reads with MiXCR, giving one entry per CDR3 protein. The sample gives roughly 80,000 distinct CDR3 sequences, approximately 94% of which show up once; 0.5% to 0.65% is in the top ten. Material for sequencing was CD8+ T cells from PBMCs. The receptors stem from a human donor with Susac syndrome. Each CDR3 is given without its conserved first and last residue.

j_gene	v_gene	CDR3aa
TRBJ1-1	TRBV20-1	SALTLGEAF
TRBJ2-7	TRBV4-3	ASSQEFGGAYEQY
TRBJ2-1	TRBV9	ASSVAGTGDYNEQF
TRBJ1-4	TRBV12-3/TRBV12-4	ASSYNEKLF
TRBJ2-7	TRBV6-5	ASSPRERSNEQY
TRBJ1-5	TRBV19	ASTSGQPQH
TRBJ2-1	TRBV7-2	ASRIKANEQF
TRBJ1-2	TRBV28	ASREQWMIRIGGYT
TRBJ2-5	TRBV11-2	ASSLRPGAQETQY
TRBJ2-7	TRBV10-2	ADSLGDSYEQY
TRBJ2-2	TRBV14	ASSQGGLNTGELF
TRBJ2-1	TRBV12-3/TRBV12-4	ASSPGPGTPSYNEQF
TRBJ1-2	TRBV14	ASGLSNYGYT
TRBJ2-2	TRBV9	ASSVGRQGHTGELF
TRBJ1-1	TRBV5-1	ASSPNEGLEAF
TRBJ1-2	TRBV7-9	ASSSGQGDDYGYT
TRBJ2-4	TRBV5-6	ASTSRGRPSSFEY
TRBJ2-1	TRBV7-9	ASSSQLRGNEQF
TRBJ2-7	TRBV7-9	ASTDSYEQY
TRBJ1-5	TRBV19	ASSIWARDQPQH
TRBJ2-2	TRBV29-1	SAQDRANTGELF
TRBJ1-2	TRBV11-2	ASSLRQGDPWGYT
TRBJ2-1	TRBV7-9	ASSLALVSLEQF
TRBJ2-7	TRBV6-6	ASRELTGGYEQY
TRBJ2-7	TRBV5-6	ASSLEGGREQY
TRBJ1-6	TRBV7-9	ASSLGGTPLH
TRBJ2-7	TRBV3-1	ASSLDRGVYEQY
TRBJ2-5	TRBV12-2	ASRCPGTGEY
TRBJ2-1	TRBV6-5	ASTGSYNEQF
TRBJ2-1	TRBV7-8	ASSPPRGYNEQF
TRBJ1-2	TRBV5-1	ASSLTGTGGNYGYT
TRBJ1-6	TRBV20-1	SARDWKQNNSPLH
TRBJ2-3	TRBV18	ASSPGGLSTDTQY
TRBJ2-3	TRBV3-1	ASSQKDRGLEDTQY
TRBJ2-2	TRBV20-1	SAETNPNTGELF
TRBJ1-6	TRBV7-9	ASRRTGLDSPLH
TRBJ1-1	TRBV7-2	ASSRTRFTEAF
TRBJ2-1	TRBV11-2	ASSPSGPGTGYNEQF
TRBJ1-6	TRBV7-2	ASSLKGDRAYNSPLH
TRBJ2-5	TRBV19	ASSIFRSQETQY
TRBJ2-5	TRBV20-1	SATTPQETQY
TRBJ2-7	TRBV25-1	ASSEPREQY
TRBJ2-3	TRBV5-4	ASSAVGSTDTQY
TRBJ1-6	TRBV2	ASSGNSPLH
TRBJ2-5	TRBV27	ASSSGRTQY
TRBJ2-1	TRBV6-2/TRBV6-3	ASSYPRTGAAYNEQF
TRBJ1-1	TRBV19	ASSIKREAF